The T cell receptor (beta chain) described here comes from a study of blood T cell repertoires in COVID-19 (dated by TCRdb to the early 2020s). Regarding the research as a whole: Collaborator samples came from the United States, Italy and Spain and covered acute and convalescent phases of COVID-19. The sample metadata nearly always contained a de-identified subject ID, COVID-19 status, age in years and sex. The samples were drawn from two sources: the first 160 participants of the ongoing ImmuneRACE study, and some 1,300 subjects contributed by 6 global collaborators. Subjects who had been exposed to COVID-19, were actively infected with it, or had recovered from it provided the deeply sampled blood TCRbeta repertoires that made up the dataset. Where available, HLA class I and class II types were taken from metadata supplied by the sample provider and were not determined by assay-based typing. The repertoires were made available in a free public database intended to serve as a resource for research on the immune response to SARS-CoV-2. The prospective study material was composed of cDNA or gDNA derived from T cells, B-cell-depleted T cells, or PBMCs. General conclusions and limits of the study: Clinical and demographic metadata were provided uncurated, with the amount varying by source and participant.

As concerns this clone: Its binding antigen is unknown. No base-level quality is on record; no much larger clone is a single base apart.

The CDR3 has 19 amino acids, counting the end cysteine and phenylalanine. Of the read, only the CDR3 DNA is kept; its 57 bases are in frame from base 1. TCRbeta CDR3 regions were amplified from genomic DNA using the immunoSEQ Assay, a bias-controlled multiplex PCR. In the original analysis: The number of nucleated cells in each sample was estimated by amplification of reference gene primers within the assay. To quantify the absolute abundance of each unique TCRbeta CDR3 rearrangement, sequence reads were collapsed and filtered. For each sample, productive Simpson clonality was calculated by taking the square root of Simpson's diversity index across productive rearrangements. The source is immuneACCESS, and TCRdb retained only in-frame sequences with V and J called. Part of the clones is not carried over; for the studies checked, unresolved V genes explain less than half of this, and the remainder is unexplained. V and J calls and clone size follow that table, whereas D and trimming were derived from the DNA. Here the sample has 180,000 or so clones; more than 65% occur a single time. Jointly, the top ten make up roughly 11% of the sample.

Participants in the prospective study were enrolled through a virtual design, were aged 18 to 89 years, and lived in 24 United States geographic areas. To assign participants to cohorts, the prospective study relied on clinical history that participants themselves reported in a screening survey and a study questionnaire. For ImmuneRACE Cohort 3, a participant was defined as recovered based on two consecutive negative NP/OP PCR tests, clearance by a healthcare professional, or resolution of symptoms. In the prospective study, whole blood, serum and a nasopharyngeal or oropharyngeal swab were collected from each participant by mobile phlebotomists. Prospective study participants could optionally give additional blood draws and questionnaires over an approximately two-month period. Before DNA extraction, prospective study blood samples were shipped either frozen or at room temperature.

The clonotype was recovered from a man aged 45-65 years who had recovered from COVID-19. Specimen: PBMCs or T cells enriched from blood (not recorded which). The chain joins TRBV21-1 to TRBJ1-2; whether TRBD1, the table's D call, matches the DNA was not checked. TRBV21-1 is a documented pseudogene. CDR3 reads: CASSNGVRQGALYNYGYTF. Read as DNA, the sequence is TGTGCCAGCAGCAACGGGGTGCGACAGGGGGCGCTTTATAACTATGGCTACACCTTC.